Listed here are 14 T cell receptor beta chains from one sample, sequenced in a study of blood T cell repertoires in COVID-19. Using immunoSEQ multiplex PCR, the repertoire was profiled, and TCRdb retains in-frame clones only, with some absent. Altogether 190,000 or so clones are present, 70% to 90% being singletons, with the ten largest covering about 9.4%. The sample comprised peripheral blood. All receptors derive from a woman aged 80 or older with acute or convalescent COVID-19.

The CDR3 coding sequence is TGTGCCAGCAGTTCACAGGGAATAGGTGAAGCTTTCTTT. Its translation: CASSSQGIGEAFF. The chain links TRBV6-5 to TRBJ1-1; tentative D call: TRBD1 (6 bases). Germline-derived CDR1 and CDR2 are MNHEY and SVGAGI. Trimming cost V 4 bases and J 7 bases, with 13 bases left between them. The CDR3 has 13 amino acids.

The V and J genes are TRBV7-9 and TRBJ2-3; 9 positions match TRBD2. Germline assignment: CDR1 SEHNR and CDR2 FQNEAQ (reference sequence). The length of the CDR3 is 17 residues. The J segment lost 4 bases and the V segment lost 5 bases, leaving 13 bases of the junction unmatched. The CDR3: CASSTPGGTSWADTQYF. CDR3 sequence (DNA): TGTGCCAGCAGCACGCCCGGGGGGACTAGCTGGGCAGATACGCAGTATTTT.

The J gene is TRBJ1-2, the V gene TRBV10-3; D unclear. V was pared by 0 bases and J by 3 bases, with 5 bases between. The germline CDR1 and CDR2 sequences are ENHRY and SYGVKD. The CDR3 is 13 residues long. The CDR3 DNA follows: TGTGCCATCAGTGAGTCCGGGGACTATGGCTACACCTTC. Amino acid sequence: CAISESGDYGYTF.

The chain carries TRBV27 and TRBJ1-4; possible D gene TRBD1, 5 bases. Germline CDR1 reads MNHEY; CDR2 reads SMNVEV (reference sequence). The CDR3 has 16 amino acids. V lost 0 bases to trimming and J lost 8 bases, with 16 bases between them. The CDR3 reads CASSLSVSAGWEKLFF. The CDR3 nucleotides read TGTGCCAGCAGTTTATCAGTTTCGGCAGGGTGGGAAAAACTGTTTTTT.

The chain carries TRBV5-1 and TRBJ2-7, with TRBD2 identical over 14 bases. CDR1 SGHRS and CDR2 YFSETQ come from the germline V gene. CDR3 length equals 18 residues. V shed 4 bases, J shed 1 base, and the junction held 10 bases outside the gene matches. The CDR3 DNA reads TGCGCCAGCAGCCAGGGATTGGGGACTAGCGGGAGATCCTACGAGCAGTACTTC. Its protein is CASSQGLGTSGRSYEQYF.

V is TRBV5-1 and J is TRBJ2-1; D remains ambiguous. Germline V gene sequence: CDR1 SGHRS, CDR2 YFSETQ. V dropped 0 bases and J dropped 2 bases, with 12 bases sitting between them. The CDR3 totals 16 residues. CDR3 nucleotide sequence: TGCGCCAGCAGCTTGGCCGGCGGATCCCCCTACAATGAGCAGTTCTTC. Protein product: CASSLAGGSPYNEQFF.

This chain connects TRBV5-4 to TRBJ1-3; 7 positions agree with TRBD1. CDR3 length equals 15 residues. CDR1 and CDR2 (germline): SGHNT, YYREEE (reference sequence). V shed 4 bases and J 0 bases; nucleotides not matched to a gene: 4. CDR3 residues: CASSLTGDSGNTIYF. The DNA of the CDR3 is TGTGCCAGCAGCCTTACAGGGGACTCTGGAAACACCATATATTTT. The full variable domain, with the rest looked up from reference TRBV5-4 and TRBJ1-3, is ETGVTQSPTHLIKTRGQQVTLRCSSQSGHNTVSWYQQALGQGPQFIFQYYREEENGRGNFPPRFSGLQFPNYSSELNVNALELDDSALYLCASSLTGDSGNTIYFGEGSWLTVV.

This chain links TRBV7-2 with TRBJ2-7, with D possibly matching TRBD1 (5 bases). Trimming pared 5 bases from V and 0 bases from J, leaving 14 bases between. Germline CDR1 is SGHTA and CDR2 is FQGNSA. The CDR3 has 15 residues. DNA for the CDR3: TGTGCCAGCAGCCTACTCCCGGACACCTCCTACGAGCAGTACTTC. It translates to CASSLLPDTSYEQYF.

The genes are TRBV2 and TRBJ1-5, with D perhaps TRBD1 (5 bases). Between the trimmed V and J ends, which lost 5 bases and 2 bases, there was a span of 7 bases. The germline V gene has CDR1 SNHLY and CDR2 FYNNEI. The CDR3 totals 13 residues. The CDR3 DNA is TGTGCCAGCAGTCGGGGGGGCAATCAGCCCCAGCATTTT. Amino acids: CASSRGGNQPQHF. The full variable domain, with the rest looked up from reference TRBV2 and TRBJ1-5, is EPEVTQTPSHQVTQMGQEVILRCVPISNHLYFYWYRQILGQKVEFLVSFYNNEISEKSEIFDDQFSVERPDGSNFTLKIRSTKLEDSAMYFCASSRGGNQPQHFGDGTRLSIL.

The chain joins TRBV5-4 to TRBJ2-7; 11 bases align to TRBD2. The germline V gene has CDR1 SGHNT and CDR2 YYREEE (reference sequence). J gave up 6 bases and V 4 bases, and 3 bases lay outside the gene matches. The CDR3 sequence is 13 residues long. CDR3 residues: CASSGGLAAEQYF. For the CDR3, the DNA is TGTGCCAGCAGCGGGGGACTAGCGGCCGAGCAGTACTTC.

V gene TRBV9 combines with J gene TRBJ2-1; TRBD2 agrees at 8 bases. This CDR3 contains 16 residues. CDR1 SGDLS and CDR2 YYNGEE come from the germline V gene. After removal of 3 bases from V and 5 bases from J, the junction contained 10 bases not matched to a gene. CDR3 in DNA: TGTGCCAGCAGCGCGGGGGGGCCAAGAGAGGACAATGAGCAGTTCTTC. It translates to CASSAGGPREDNEQFF. Full variable domain (rest looked up from reference TRBV9 and TRBJ2-1): DSGVTQTPKHLITATGQRVTLRCSPRSGDLSVYWYQQSLDQGLQFLIQYYNGEERAKGNILERFSAQQFPDLHSELNLSSLELGDSALYFCASSAGGPREDNEQFFGPGTRLTVL.

J is TRBJ1-6 and V is TRBV5-4; 8 nucleotides agree with TRBD1. Germline V CDR1 and CDR2: SGHNT, YYREEE (reference sequence). The CDR3 runs to 19 residues. The V and J ends lost 2 bases and 0 bases, in that order; junction bases with no gene match: 10. Written as DNA, the CDR3 is TGTGCCAGCAGCTTCCAGACAGGGGCCATCAGCTCCTATAATTCACCCCTCCACTTT. Translating it yields CASSFQTGAISSYNSPLHF.

This chain links TRBV18 with TRBJ2-7; 8 nucleotides match TRBD1. Germline V gene sequence: CDR1 KGHSH, CDR2 LQKENI. The J segment lost 6 bases and the V segment lost 2 bases, leaving 12 bases of the junction unmatched. The CDR3 length is 16 residues. CDR3 in amino acids: CASSPSSRGQGGEQYF. In DNA form, the CDR3 reads TGTGCCAGCTCACCAAGTTCGCGCGGACAGGGCGGCGAGCAGTACTTC.

The chain carries TRBV19 and TRBJ2-3, with D maybe TRBD2 (5 bases). The germline V gene encodes CDR1 LNHDA and CDR2 SQIVND (reference sequence). V shed 5 bases and J shed 0 bases, with 12 bases lying between them. This CDR3 contains 15 residues. For the CDR3, the DNA is TGTGCCAGTAGTCCCCGTCGGGAAAGCACAGATACGCAGTATTTT. Translating it yields CASSPRRESTDTQYF.